This T cell receptor (beta chain) emerged from a study of glioma-infiltrating T cells. This clonotype showed up many times. The iRepertoire nested amplicon-rescue multiplex PCR amplified TCR alpha and beta CDR3s from RNA. One entry per CDR3 protein results from TCRdb running MiXCR on the multiplex PCR reads. The table has around 100,000 distinct CDR3 sequences, less than 30% seen once. The CDR3 is 11 amino acids. Germline V gives CDR1 WSHSY, CDR2 SAAADI. V lost 1 base to trimming and J lost 5 bases, with 2 bases between them. The chain recombines TRBV10-2 with TRBJ2-5; D is undetermined. This sequence originates from a human donor with low-grade glioma or glioblastoma, undergoing nonglioma brain surgery, or in good health (not recorded which). The sample taken for sequencing was glioma tissue, nonneoplastic brain tissue, or PBMCs (not recorded which). The CDR3 protein is CASSELETQYF. The CDR3, as DNA: TGCGCCAGCAGTGAGTTGGAGACCCAGTACTTC.